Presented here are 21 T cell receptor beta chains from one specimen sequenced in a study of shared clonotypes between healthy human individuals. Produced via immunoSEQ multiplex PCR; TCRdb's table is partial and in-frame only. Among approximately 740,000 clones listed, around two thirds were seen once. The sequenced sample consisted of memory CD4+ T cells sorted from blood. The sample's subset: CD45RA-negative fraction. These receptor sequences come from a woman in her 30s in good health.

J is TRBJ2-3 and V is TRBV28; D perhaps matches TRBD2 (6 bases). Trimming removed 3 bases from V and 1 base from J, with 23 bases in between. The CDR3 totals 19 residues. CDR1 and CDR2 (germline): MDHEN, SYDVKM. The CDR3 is CASSLGRKAGLLRTDTQYF. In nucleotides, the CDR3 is TGTGCCAGCAGTTTGGGTCGGAAAGCGGGTTTATTACGCACAGATACGCAGTATTTT.

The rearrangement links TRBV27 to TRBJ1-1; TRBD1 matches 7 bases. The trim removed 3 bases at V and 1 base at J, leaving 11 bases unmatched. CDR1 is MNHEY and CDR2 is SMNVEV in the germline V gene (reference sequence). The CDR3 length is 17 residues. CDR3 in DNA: TGTGCCAGCAGTTTTCCCCCTAACAGGGGTAAGAACACTGAAGCTTTCTTT. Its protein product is CASSFPPNRGKNTEAFF.

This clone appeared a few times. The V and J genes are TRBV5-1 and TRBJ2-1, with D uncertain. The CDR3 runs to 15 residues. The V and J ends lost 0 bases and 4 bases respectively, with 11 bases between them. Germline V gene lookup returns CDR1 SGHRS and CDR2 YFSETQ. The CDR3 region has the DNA TGCGCCAGCAGCTTGGATTTTGGTGCGTACAATGAGCAGTTCTTC. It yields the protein CASSLDFGAYNEQFF. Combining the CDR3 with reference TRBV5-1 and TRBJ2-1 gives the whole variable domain KAGVTQTPRYLIKTRGQQVTLSCSPISGHRSVSWYQQTPGQGLQFLFEYFSETQRNKGNFPGRFSGRQFSNSRSEMNVSTLELGDSALYLCASSLDFGAYNEQFFGPGTRLTVL.

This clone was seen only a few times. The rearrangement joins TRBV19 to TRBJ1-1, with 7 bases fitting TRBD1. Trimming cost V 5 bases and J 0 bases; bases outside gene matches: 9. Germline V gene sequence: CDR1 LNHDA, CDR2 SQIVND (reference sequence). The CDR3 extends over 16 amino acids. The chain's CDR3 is CASSPRGGQMNTEAFF. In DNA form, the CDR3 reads TGTGCCAGTAGTCCCCGGGGGGGACAGATGAACACTGAAGCTTTCTTT.

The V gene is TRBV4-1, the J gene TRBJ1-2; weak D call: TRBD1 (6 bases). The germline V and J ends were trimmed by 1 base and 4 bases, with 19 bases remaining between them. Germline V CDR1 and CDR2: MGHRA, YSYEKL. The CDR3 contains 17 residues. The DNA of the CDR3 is TGCGCCAGCAGCCAAGGTGGGGGGCGCGGGTCTGGCTATGGCTACACCTTC. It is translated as CASSQGGGRGSGYGYTF.

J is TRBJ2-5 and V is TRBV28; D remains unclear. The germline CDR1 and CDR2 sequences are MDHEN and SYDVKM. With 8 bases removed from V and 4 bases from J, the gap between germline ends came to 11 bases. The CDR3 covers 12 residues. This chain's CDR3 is CASGVNAETQYF. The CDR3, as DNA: TGTGCCAGCGGGGTTAATGCAGAGACCCAGTACTTC.

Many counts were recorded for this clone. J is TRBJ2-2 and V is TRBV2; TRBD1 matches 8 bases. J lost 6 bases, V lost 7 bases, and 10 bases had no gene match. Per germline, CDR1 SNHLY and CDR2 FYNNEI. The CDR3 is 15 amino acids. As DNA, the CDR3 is TGTGCCAGCAAACCGGGACAGGTTCATCCCGGGGAGCTGTTTTTT. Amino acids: CASKPGQVHPGELFF.

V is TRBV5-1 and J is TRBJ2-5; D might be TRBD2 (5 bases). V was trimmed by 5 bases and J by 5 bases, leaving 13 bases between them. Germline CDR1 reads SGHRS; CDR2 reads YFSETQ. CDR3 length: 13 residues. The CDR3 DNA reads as TGCGCCAGCAGTAATGCGGGTCAGGAGACCCAGTACTTC. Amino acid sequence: CASSNAGQETQYF. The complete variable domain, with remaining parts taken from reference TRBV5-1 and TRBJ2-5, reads KAGVTQTPRYLIKTRGQQVTLSCSPISGHRSVSWYQQTPGQGLQFLFEYFSETQRNKGNFPGRFSGRQFSNSRSEMNVSTLELGDSALYLCASSNAGQETQYFGPGTRLLVL.

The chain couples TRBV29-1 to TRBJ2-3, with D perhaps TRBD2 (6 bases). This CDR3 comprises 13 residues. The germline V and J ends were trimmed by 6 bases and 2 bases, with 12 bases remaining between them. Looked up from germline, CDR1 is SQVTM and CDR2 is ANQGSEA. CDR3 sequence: CSVFSGNTDTQYF. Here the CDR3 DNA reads TGCAGCGTATTTAGCGGTAACACAGATACGCAGTATTTT.

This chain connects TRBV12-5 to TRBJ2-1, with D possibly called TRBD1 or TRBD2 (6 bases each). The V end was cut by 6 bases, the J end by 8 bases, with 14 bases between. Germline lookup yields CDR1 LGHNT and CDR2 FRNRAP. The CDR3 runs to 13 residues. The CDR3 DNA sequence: TGTGCTAGTGGCCCCTCCGGGGGCGATGAGCAGTTCTTC. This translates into CASGPSGGDEQFF.

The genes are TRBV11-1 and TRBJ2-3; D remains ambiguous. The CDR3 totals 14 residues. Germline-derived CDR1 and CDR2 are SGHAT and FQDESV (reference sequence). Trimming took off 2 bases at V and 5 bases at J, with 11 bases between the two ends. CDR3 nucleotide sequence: TGTGCCAGCAGCTTAATGACCCCCGAAGATACGCAGTATTTT. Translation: CASSLMTPEDTQYF. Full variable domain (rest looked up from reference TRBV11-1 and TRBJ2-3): EAEVAQSPRYKITEKSQAVAFWCDPISGHATLYWYRQILGQGPELLVQFQDESVVDDSQLPKDRFSAERLKGVDSTLKIQPAELGDSAMYLCASSLMTPEDTQYFGPGTRLTVL.

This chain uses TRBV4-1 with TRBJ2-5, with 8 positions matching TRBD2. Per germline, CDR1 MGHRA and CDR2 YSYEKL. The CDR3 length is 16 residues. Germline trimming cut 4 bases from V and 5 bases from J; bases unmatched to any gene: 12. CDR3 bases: TGCGCCAGCAGCCCCCCGGGGGGGCGGCCGTGGGAGACCCAGTACTTC. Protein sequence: CASSPPGGRPWETQYF.

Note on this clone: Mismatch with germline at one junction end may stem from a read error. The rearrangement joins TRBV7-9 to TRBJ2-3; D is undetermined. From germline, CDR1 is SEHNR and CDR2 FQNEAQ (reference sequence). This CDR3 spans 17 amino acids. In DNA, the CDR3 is TGCGCCAGCAGCCCAGGCCGGGTGGGCAGGACCACAGATACGCAGTATTTT. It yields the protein CASSPGRVGRTTDTQYF.

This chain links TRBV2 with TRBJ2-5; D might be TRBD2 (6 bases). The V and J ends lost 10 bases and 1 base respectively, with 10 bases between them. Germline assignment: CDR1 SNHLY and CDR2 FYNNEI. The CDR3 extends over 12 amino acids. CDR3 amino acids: CATGTFQETQYF. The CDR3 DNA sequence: TGTGCCACCGGGACTTTCCAAGAGACCCAGTACTTC.

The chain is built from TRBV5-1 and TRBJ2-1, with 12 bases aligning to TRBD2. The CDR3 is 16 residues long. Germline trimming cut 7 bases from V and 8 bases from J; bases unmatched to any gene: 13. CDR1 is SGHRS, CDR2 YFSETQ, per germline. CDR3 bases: TGCGCCAGCCGACCGGCTAGCGGGAGGGCCCGGGATGAGCAGTTCTTC. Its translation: CASRPASGRARDEQFF.

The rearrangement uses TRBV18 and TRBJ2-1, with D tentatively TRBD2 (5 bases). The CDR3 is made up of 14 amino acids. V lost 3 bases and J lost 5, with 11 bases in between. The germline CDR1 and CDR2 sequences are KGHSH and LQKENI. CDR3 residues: CASSPGRRNNEQFF. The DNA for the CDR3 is TGTGCCAGCTCACCTGGTAGGAGGAACAATGAGCAGTTCTTC.

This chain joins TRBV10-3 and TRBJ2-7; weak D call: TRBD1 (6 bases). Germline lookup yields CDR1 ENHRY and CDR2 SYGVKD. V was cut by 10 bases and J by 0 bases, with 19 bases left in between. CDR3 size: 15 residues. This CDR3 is CASSPRGSLSYEQYF. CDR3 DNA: TGTGCCAGCAGCCCCAGGGGATCCCTCTCCTACGAGCAGTACTTC.

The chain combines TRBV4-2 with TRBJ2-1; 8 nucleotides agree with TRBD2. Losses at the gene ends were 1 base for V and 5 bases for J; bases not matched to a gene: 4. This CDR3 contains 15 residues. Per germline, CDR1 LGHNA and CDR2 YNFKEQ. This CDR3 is CASSQGERGNNEQFF. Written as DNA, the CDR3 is TGTGCCAGCAGCCAAGGAGAGCGGGGGAACAATGAGCAGTTCTTC.

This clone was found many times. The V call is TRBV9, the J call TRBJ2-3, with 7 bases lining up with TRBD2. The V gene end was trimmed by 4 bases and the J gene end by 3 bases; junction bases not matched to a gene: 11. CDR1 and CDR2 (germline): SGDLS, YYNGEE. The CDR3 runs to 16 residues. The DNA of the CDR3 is TGTGCCAGCAGCAGTTTAGCGGCCGGGGGGACAGATACGCAGTATTTT. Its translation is CASSSLAAGGTDTQYF. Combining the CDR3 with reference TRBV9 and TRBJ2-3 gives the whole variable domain DSGVTQTPKHLITATGQRVTLRCSPRSGDLSVYWYQQSLDQGLQFLIQYYNGEERAKGNILERFSAQQFPDLHSELNLSSLELGDSALYFCASSSLAAGGTDTQYFGPGTRLTVL.

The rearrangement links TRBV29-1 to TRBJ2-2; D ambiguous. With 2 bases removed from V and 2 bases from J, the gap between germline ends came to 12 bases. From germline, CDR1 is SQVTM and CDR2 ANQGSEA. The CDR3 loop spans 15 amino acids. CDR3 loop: CSVETDRLNTGELFF. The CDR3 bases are TGCAGCGTTGAAACTGATCGCCTAAACACCGGGGAGCTGTTTTTT.

CDR3 loop: CASSLTIGGGVYEQYF. As DNA, the CDR3 is TGTGCCAGCAGCCTGACCATTGGAGGAGGAGTGTACGAGCAGTACTTC. The chain couples TRBV4-2 to TRBJ2-7; possibly TRBD2 for D (5 bases). Trimming pared 4 bases from V and 4 bases from J, leaving 20 bases between. The CDR3 covers 16 residues. The V gene's germline CDR1 is LGHNA and CDR2 YNFKEQ.